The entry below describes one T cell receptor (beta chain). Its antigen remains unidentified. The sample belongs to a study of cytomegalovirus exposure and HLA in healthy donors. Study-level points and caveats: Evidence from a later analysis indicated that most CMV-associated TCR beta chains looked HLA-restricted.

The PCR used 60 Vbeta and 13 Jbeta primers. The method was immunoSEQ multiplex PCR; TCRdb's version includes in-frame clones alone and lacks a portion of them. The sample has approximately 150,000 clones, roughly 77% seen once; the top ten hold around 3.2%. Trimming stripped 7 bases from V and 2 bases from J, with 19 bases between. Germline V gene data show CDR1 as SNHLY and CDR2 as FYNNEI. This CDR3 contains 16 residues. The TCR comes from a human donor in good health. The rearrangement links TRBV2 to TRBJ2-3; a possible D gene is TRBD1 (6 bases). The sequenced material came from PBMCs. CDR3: CASMWSNREATDTQYF. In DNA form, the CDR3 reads TGTGCCAGCATGTGGTCTAACAGGGAAGCCACAGATACGCAGTATTTT.